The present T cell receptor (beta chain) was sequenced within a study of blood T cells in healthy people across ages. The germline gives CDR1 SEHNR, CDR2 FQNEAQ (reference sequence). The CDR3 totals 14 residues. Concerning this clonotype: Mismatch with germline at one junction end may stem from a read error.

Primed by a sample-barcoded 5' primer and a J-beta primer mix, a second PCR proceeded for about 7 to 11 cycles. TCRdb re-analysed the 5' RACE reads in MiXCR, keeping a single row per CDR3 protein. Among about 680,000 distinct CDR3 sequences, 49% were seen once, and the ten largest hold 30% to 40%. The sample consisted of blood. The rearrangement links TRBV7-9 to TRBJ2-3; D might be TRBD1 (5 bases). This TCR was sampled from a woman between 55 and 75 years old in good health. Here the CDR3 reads CTSSQYRTADTQYF. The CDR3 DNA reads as TGTACCAGCAGCCAGTACAGGACCGCTGATACGCAGTATTTT.